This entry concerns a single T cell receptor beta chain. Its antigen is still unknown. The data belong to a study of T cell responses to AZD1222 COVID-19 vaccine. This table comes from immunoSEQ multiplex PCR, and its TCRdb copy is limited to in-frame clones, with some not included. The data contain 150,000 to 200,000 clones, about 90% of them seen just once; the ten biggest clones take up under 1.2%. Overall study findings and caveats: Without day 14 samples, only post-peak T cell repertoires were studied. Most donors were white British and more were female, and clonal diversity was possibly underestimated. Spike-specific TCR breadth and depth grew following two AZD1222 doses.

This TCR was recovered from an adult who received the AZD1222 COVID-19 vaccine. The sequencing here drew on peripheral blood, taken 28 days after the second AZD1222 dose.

CDR3: CASSIDVGTEAFF. CDR3 sequence (DNA): TGCGCCAGCAGCATCGACGTTGGCACTGAAGCTTTCTTT. The chain couples TRBV5-1 to TRBJ1-1; unclear D gene. The V gene lost 4 bases and the J gene lost 4 bases, with 11 bases spanning the gap. The CDR3 consists of 13 residues. CDR1 SGHRS and CDR2 YFSETQ come from the germline V gene. Complete variable domain (other parts from reference TRBV5-1 and TRBJ1-1): KAGVTQTPRYLIKTRGQQVTLSCSPISGHRSVSWYQQTPGQGLQFLFEYFSETQRNKGNFPGRFSGRQFSNSRSEMNVSTLELGDSALYLCASSIDVGTEAFFGQGTRLTVV.